This record looks at one T cell receptor beta chain sequence and its context. Its antigen remains unknown. The data stem from a study of vaccination and CD4 T cells after COVID-19. Treatment specified: roughly 10-day PBMC culture with coronavirus spike peptide pools or control peptides (ViraFEST assay). An unexposed donor provided the CD4+ T cells, which were collected before the COVID-19 pandemic (2011-2018). The CDR3 is 15 amino acids. The V end was cut by 5 bases, the J end by 3 bases, with 14 bases between. From germline, CDR1 is SGHNT and CDR2 YENEEA. The Oncomine TCR Beta short-read assay was applied to DNA of cultured CD4+ T cells. TCRdb re-called the PCR reads through MiXCR, storing one row per CDR3 protein. The sample comprises about 5,400 distinct CDR3 sequences, under 40% of which are singletons, and less than 30% rests with the top ten.

The TCR was taken from a human donor in good health. The material sequenced was CD4+ T cells from blood, cultured in vitro. J is TRBJ2-1 and V is TRBV11-3; the D gene is possibly TRBD2 (5 bases). The CDR3 coding sequence is TGTGCCAGCAGCGCCGGACCGGGATTCTACAATGAGCAGTTCTTC. It translates to CASSAGPGFYNEQFF. The full variable domain, with the rest looked up from reference TRBV11-3 and TRBJ2-1, is EAGVVQSPRYKIIEKKQPVAFWCNPISGHNTLYWYLQNLGQGPELLIRYENEEAVDDSQLPKDRFSAERLKGVDSTLKIQPAELGDSAVYLCASSAGPGFYNEQFFGPGTRLTVL.